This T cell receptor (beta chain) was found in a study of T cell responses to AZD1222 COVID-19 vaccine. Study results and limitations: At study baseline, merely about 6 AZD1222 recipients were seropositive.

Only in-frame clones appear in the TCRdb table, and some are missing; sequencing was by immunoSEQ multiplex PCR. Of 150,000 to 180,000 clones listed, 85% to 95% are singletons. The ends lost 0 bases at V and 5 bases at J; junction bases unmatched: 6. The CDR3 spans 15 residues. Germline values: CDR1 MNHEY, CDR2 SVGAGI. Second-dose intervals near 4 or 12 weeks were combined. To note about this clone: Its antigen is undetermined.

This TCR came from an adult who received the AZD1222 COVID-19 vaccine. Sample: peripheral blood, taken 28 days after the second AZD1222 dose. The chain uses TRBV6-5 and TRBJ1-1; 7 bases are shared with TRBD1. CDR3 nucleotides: TGTGCCAGCAGTTACTCCCGACAGGGAGAAACTGAAGCTTTCTTT. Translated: CASSYSRQGETEAFF.